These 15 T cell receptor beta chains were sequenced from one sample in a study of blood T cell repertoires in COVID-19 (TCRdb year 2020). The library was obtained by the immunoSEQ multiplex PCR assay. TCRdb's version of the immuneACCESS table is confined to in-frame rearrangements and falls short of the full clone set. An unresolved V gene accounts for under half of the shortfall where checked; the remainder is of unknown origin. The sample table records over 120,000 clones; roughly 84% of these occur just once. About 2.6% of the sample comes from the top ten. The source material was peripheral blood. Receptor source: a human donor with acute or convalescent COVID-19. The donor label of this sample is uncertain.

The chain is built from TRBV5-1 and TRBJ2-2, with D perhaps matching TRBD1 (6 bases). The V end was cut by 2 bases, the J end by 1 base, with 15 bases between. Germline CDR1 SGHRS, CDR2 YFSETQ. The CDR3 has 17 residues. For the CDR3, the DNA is TGCGCCAGCAGCTTACAGGGATCAGCGCTGAACACCGGGGAGCTGTTTTTT. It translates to CASSLQGSALNTGELFF.

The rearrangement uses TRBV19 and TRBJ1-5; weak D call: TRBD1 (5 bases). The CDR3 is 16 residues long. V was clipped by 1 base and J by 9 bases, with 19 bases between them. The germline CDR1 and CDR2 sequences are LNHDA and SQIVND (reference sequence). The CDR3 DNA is TGTGCCAGTAGTATAGTTGGGCAGGGATCGATCAGGCCCCAGCATTTT. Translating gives CASSIVGQGSIRPQHF.

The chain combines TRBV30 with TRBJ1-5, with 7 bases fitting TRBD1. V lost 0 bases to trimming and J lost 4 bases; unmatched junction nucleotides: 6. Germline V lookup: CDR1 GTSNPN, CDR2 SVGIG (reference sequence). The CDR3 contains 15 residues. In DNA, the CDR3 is TGTGCCTGGAGTGTCCGGGACAGCCGTAATCAGCCCCAGCATTTT. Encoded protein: CAWSVRDSRNQPQHF.

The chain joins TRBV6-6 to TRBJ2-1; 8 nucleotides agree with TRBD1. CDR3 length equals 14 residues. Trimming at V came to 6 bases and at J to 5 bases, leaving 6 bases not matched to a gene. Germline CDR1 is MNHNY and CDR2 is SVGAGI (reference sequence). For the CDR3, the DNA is TGTGCCAGCAGAGACAGGGGCCCGCACAATGAGCAGTTCTTC. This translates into CASRDRGPHNEQFF.

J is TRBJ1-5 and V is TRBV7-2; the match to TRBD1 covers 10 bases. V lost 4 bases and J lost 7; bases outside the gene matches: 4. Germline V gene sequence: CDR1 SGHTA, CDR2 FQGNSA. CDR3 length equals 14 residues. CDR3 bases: TGTGCCAGCAGCTCCGGACAGGGGGAACAGCCCCAGCATTTT. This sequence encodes CASSSGQGEQPQHF.

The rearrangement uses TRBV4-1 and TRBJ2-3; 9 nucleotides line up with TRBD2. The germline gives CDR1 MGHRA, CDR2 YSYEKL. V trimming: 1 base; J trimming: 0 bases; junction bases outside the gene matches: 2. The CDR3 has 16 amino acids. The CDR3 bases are TGCGCCAGCAGCCAAGCTAGCGGGGCTAGCACAGATACGCAGTATTTT. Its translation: CASSQASGASTDTQYF.

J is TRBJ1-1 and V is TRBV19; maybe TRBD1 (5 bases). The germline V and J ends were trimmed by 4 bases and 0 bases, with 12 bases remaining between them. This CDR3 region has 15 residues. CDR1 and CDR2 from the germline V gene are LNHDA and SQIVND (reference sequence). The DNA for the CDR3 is TGTGCCAGTAGTAAGGCGCAGGGTGTGAACACTGAAGCTTTCTTT. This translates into CASSKAQGVNTEAFF. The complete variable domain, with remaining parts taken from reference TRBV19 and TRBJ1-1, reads DGGITQSPKYLFRKEGQNVTLSCEQNLNHDAMYWYRQDPGQGLRLIYYSQIVNDFQKGDIAEGYSVSREKKESFPLTVTSAQKNPTAFYLCASSKAQGVNTEAFFGQGTRLTVV.

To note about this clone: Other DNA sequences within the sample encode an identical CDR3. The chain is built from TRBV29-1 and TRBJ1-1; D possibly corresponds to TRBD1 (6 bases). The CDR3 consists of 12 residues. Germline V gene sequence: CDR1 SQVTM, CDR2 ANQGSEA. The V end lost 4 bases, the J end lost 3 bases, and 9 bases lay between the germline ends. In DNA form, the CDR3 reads TGCAGCGTTGCCAGGGGTGACACTGAAGCTTTCTTT. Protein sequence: CSVARGDTEAFF.

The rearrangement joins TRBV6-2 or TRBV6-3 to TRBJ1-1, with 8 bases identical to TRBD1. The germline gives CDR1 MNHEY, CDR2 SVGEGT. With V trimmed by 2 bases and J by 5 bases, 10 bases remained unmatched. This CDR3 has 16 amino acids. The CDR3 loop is CASSYLPTGAETEAFF. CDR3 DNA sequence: TGTGCCAGCAGTTACCTACCGACAGGGGCTGAAACTGAAGCTTTCTTT.

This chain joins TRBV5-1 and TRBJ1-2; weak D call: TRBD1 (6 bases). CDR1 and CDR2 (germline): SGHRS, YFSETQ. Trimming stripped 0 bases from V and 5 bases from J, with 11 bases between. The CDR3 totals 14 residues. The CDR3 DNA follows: TGCGCCAGCAGCTTGGGACAGGCCGAATATGGCTACACCTTC. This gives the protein CASSLGQAEYGYTF.

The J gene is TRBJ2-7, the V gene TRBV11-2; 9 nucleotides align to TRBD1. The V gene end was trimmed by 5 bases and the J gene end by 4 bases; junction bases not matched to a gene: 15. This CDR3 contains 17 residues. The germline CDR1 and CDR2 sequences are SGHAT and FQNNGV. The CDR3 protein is CASSLPSSGTGNYEQYF. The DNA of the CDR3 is TGTGCCAGCAGCCTCCCCTCGTCTGGGACAGGGAATTACGAGCAGTACTTC.

CDR3 loop: CASSWMESGYTF. CDR3 nucleotide sequence: TGTGCCAGCAGCTGGATGGAGTCCGGCTACACCTTC. The chain joins TRBV5-6 to TRBJ1-2; D uncertain. V was cut by 3 bases and J by 8 bases, with 11 bases left in between. The germline CDR1 and CDR2 sequences are SGHDT and YYEEEE. CDR3 length equals 12 residues. Complete variable domain (other parts from reference TRBV5-6 and TRBJ1-2): DAGVTQSPTHLIKTRGQQVTLRCSPKSGHDTVSWYQQALGQGPQFIFQYYEEEERQRGNFPDRFSGHQFPNYSSELNVNALLLGDSALYLCASSWMESGYTFGSGTRLTVV.

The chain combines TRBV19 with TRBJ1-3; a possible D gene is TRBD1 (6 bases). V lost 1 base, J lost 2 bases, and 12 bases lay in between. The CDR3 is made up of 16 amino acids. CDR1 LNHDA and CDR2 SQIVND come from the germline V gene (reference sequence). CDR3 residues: CASSIGAGVAGNTIYF. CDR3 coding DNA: TGTGCCAGTAGTATAGGGGCAGGGGTTGCTGGAAACACCATATATTTT.

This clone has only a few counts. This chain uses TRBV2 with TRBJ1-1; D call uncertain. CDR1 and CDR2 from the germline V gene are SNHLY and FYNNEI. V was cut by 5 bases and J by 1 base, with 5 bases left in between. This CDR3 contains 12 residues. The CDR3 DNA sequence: TGTGCCAGCAGTTACAGGAACACTGAAGCTTTCTTT. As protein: CASSYRNTEAFF.

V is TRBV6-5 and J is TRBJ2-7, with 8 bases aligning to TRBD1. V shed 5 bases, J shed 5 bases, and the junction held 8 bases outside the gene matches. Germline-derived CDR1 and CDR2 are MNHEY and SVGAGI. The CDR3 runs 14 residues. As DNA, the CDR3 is TGTGCCAGCAGTATTTCCGGGACAGGAGACGAGCAGTACTTC. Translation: CASSISGTGDEQYF.